The present T cell receptor (beta chain) was sequenced within a study of blood T cell repertoires in COVID-19. Study-level information: COVID-19 samples from acute and convalescent phases originated in the United States, Italy and Spain. T cells, B-cell-depleted T cells, or PBMCs supplied cDNA or gDNA.

In the authors' methods: By means of reference gene primer amplification, nucleated cell counts were estimated. Repertoires were generated with immunoSEQ multiplex PCR, while TCRdb's copy carries only in-frame clones and drops some. V and J calls and clone size follow that table, whereas D and trimming were derived from the DNA. The data show just under 65,000 clones, 70% to 90% seen once. V shed 3 bases and J 5 bases; nucleotides not matched to a gene: 5. The CDR3 length is 15 residues. Looked up from germline, CDR1 is KGHDR and CDR2 is SFDVKD. The clonotype originates from a man aged 40-50 years with acute or convalescent COVID-19. This rearrangement joins TRBV24-1 to TRBJ1-2, with TRBD1 identical over 10 bases. Sequenced sample: peripheral blood. CDR3 region: CATSDPGQGEYGYTF. The CDR3 DNA sequence: TGTGCCACCAGTGATCCCGGACAGGGGGAGTATGGCTACACCTTC.